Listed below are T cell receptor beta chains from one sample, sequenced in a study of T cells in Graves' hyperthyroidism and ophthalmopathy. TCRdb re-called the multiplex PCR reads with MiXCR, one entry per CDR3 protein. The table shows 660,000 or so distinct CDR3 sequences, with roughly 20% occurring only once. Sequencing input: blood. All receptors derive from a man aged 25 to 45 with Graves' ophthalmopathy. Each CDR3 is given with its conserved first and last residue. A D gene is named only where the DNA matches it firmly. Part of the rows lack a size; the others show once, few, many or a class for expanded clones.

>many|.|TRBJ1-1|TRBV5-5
TGTGCCAGCAGCTTGGTGGCTACGGGGGCCGTGAACACTGAAGCTTTCTTT
CASSLVATGAVNTEAFF
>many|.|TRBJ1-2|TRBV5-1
TGCGCCAGCAGCTTGGAAGGCAGGGGCTATGGCTACACCTTC
CASSLEGRGYGYTF
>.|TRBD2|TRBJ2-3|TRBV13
TGTGCCAGCAGCTTAAAGGGGACTACTTACGGCACAGATACGCAGTATTTT
CASSLKGTTYGTDTQYF
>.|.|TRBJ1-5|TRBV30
TGTGCCTGGGGGCCTGAAGGGCTCTGGGGGGACCAGCCCCAGCATTTT
CAWGPEGLWGDQPQHF
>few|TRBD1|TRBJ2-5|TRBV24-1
TGTGCCACCACCTTAAAAACAGGGGGCGCGAACAGGGAGACCCAGTACTTC
CATTLKTGGANRETQYF
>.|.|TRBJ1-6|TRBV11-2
TGTGCCAGCAGCTCAAAACCAGGGGTTACGGTTAATTCACCCCTCCACTTT
CASSSKPGVTVNSPLHF
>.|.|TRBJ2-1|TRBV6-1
TGTGCCAGCAGAACCGGGGAGGATGAGCAGTTCTTC
CASRTGEDEQFF
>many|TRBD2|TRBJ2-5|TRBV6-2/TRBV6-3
TGTGCCAGCAGCTCGACTAGCGGGAGGGCTCCAGTGACCCAGTACTTC
CASSSTSGRAPVTQYF
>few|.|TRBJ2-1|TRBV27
TGTGCCAGCAGCATACCGGGACTCGAGCAGTTCTTC
CASSIPGLEQFF
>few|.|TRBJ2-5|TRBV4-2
TGTGCCAGCAGCCAAGATGGCGACGCCGGGCAGACCCAGTACTTC
CASSQDGDAGQTQYF
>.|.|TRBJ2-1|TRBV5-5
TGTGCCAGCAGCTTGATGAGAGGGGACTCCTACAATGAGCAGTTCTTC
CASSLMRGDSYNEQFF
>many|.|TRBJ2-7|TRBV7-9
TGTGCCAGCAGTACCTGGGCGGGGAGCTCCTACGAGCAGTACTTC
CASSTWAGSSYEQYF
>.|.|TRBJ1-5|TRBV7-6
TGTGCCAGCAGCCCCGACAATAGCAATCAGCCCCAGCATTTT
CASSPDNSNQPQHF
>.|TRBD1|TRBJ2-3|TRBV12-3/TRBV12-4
TGTGCCAGCAGTTCCCGCGGGACAGGGGTGCCAGATACGCAGTATTTT
CASSSRGTGVPDTQYF
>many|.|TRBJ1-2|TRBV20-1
TGCAGTGCTAGCTGGGACGCTTATGGCTACACCTTC
CSASWDAYGYTF
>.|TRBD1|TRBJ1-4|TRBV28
TGTGCCAGCAGTCCCACAGGGGGCCGGGAAAAACTGTTTTTT
CASSPTGGREKLFF
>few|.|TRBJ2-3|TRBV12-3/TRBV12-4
TGTGCCAGCAGTTGGACAGGCACAGATACGCAGTATTTT
CASSWTGTDTQYF
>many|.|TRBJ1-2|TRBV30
TGTGCCTGGAGTGGGGGGGCTGGCTATGGCTACACCTTC
CAWSGGAGYGYTF
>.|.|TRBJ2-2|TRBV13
TGTGCCAGCAGCTTGTACAGAGGGTACGGCGCCGGGGAGCTGTTTTTT
CASSLYRGYGAGELFF
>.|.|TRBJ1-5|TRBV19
TGTGCCAGTAATCGGCAGCCTTTGGGGCCCCAGCATTTT
CASNRQPLGPQHF
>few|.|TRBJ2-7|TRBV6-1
TGTGCCAGCAGCGGGGACTCGGCCTACGAGCAGTACTTC
CASSGDSAYEQYF
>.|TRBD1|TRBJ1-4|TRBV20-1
TGCAGTGCTACGACAGGGGAAAAACTGTTTTTT
CSATTGEKLFF
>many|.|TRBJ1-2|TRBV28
TGTGCCAGCAGTCCCCCAGCTAACTATGGCTACACCTTC
CASSPPANYGYTF
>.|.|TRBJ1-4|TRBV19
TGTGCCAGTAGTATTGGCATAGCAACTAATGAAAAACTGTTTTTT
CASSIGIATNEKLFF
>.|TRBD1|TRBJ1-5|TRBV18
TGTGCCAGCTCCCATGACCAAGACAGGGAGATCAATCAGCCCCGGCATTTT
CASSHDQDREINQPRHF
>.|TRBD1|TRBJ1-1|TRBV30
TGTGCCTGGACCTCTGGGACAGGGAACACTGAAGCTTTCTTT
CAWTSGTGNTEAFF
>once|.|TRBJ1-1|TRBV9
TGTGCCAGCAGCGTAGCAGGGACAACTAACACTGAAGCTTTCTTT
CASSVAGTTNTEAFF
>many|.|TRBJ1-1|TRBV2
TGTGCCAGCAGTGAAGCCTCAGGGCTGTACGCTGAAGCTTTCTTT
CASSEASGLYAEAFF
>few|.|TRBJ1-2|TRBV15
TGTGCCACCAGCAGAAGACAGGACCTCCGAGGCTACACCTTC
CATSRRQDLRGYTF
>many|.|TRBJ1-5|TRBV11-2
TGTGCCAGCAGTGGTAACGATCAGCCCCAGCATTTT
CASSGNDQPQHF
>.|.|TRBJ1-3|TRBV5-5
TGTGCCAGCAGCCCGGGACCGGGCCCCGGCTCTGGAAACACCATATATTTT
CASSPGPGPGSGNTIYF
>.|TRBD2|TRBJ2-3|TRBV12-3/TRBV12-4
TGTGCCAGCAGTGGACTAGCGGGAGGGAGGACAGATACGCAGTATTTT
CASSGLAGGRTDTQYF
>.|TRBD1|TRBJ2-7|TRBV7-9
TGTGCCAGCAGCTCTCCTAAGGGACAGGCCTACTACGAGCAGTACTTC
CASSSPKGQAYYEQYF
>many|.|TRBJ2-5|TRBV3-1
TGTGCCAGCAGCCAATCCCTGGAGACCCAGTACTTC
CASSQSLETQYF
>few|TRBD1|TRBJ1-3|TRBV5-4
TGTGCCAGCAGCGGGGAAACAGGGGCGGCTGGAAACACCATATATTTT
CASSGETGAAGNTIYF
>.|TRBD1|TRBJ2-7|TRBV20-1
TGCAGTGCTAGGGGAGGACAGGGGCACTACGAGCAGTACTTC
CSARGGQGHYEQYF
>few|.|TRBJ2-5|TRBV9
TGTGCCAGCAGCGTAGTGGGACACCTAGAAGAGACCCAGTACTTC
CASSVVGHLEETQYF
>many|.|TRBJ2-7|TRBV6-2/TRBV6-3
TGTGCCAGCAGTTACTCGAAACGTGGAAGCTCCTACGAGCAGTACTTC
CASSYSKRGSSYEQYF
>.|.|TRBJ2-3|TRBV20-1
TGCAGTGCTGGGGTGGGTTTGACAGATACGCAGTATTTT
CSAGVGLTDTQYF
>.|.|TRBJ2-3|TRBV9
TGTGCCAGCAGCCTCCGAACGGGACCAGAGGTGGATACGCAGTATTTT
CASSLRTGPEVDTQYF
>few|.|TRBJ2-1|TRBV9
TGTGCCAGCAGCGAGGGGGGTGGGGCCTACAATGAGCAGTTCTTC
CASSEGGGAYNEQFF
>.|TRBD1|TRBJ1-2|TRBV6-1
TGTGCCAGCAGTCCGGGACAGCGACGCAATGGCTACACCTTC
CASSPGQRRNGYTF
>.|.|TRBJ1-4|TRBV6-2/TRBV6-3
TGTGCCAGCACCTCAAGGAGGAGGTCCAATGAAAAACTGTTTTTT
CASTSRRRSNEKLFF
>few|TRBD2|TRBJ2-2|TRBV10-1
TGCGCCAGCACCCCCGGGACTAGCGGCAACACCGGGGAGCTGTTTTTT
CASTPGTSGNTGELFF
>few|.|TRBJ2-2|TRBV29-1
TGCAGCGTTGTACCAGCGGGCGGATCCGGGGAGCTGTTTTTT
CSVVPAGGSGELFF
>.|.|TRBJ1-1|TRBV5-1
TGCGCCAGCAGAGCGGGGGACATTAGGGGGAACACTGAAGCTTTCTTT
CASRAGDIRGNTEAFF
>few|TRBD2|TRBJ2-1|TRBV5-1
TGCGCCAGCAGCTTGGATAGGCGGGAGCACTACAATGAGCAGTTCTTC
CASSLDRREHYNEQFF
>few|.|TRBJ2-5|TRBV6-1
TGTGCCAGCAGTGAGAGATGGGGCGGGGAGACCCAGTACTTC
CASSERWGGETQYF
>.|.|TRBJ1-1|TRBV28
TGTGCCAGCAAGTATGGCAGGGCTCTGAACACTGAAGCTTTCTTT
CASKYGRALNTEAFF
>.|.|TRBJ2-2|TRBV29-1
TGCAGCGTTGGCAGGGATTATGACGGGGAGCTGTTTTTT
CSVGRDYDGELFF